A selection of T cell receptor beta chains follows, all from one sample in a study of T cells in Graves' hyperthyroidism and ophthalmopathy. MiXCR was run by TCRdb on the multiplex PCR reads, yielding one entry per CDR3 protein. There are 30,000 to 40,000 distinct CDR3 sequences in the sample; about 50% occur only once, and roughly 15% lies in the top ten. Material for sequencing was blood. These receptors were obtained from a man between 35 and 55 years old with Graves' ophthalmopathy. The CDR3 runs from the conserved cysteine through the conserved F or W. Fields, in order: clone size, J gene, V gene, D gene, CDR3 protein, CDR3 DNA. The D gene is left open where the match is weak. Clone size is stated in some rows and not others, as once, few, many or a class when expanded.

>.|TRBJ1-4|TRBV18|.
CASSPVGTNEKLFF
TGTGCCAGCTCACCTGTTGGAACTAATGAAAAACTGTTTTTT
>.|TRBJ2-3|TRBV11-1|TRBD2
CASSQGTSWSSTDTQYF
TGTGCCAGCAGTCAGGGGACTAGTTGGTCTAGCACAGATACGCAGTATTTT
>.|TRBJ2-6|TRBV20-1|.
CSARVSRSGANVLTF
TGCAGTGCCCGCGTCAGTAGGTCGGGGGCCAACGTCCTGACTTTC
>many|TRBJ2-5|TRBV6-1|.
CASTEGGRMETQYF
TGTGCCAGCACCGAGGGGGGGCGTATGGAGACCCAGTACTTC
>.|TRBJ2-3|TRBV7-3|TRBD2
CASSPGASGSRDTQYF
TGTGCCAGCAGCCCCGGGGCTAGCGGGAGTCGAGATACGCAGTATTTT
>many|TRBJ2-1|TRBV28|TRBD2
CASKGTSGANEQFF
TGTGCCAGCAAAGGGACTAGCGGGGCAAATGAGCAGTTCTTC
>.|TRBJ2-7|TRBV6-4|TRBD2
CASSRTSAYEQYF
TGTGCCAGCAGTAGGACTAGCGCCTACGAGCAGTACTTC
>medium-sized|TRBJ2-7|TRBV10-2|TRBD2
CASNPRLAGAEQYF
TGCGCCAGCAATCCAAGACTAGCGGGAGCAGAGCAGTACTTC
>many|TRBJ1-1|TRBV20-1|.
CSARAPLREGNTEAFF
TGCAGTGCTAGAGCCCCGCTCAGGGAGGGGAACACTGAAGCTTTCTTT
>.|TRBJ2-3|TRBV7-9|TRBD1
CASTGTASTDTQYF
TGTGCCAGCACCGGGACAGCTAGCACAGATACGCAGTATTTT
>many|TRBJ2-1|TRBV28|.
CASSLGTANINEQFF
TGTGCCAGCAGTTTGGGGACTGCTAACATAAATGAGCAGTTCTTC
>many|TRBJ1-6|TRBV11-2|TRBD1
CASSPEGQVNSPLHF
TGTGCCAGCAGCCCGGAGGGACAGGTTAATTCACCCCTCCACTTT
>.|TRBJ2-1|TRBV5-1|.
CASSYETSYEQFF
TGCGCCAGCAGCTATGAGACTAGTTATGAGCAGTTCTTC
>many|TRBJ2-7|TRBV12-3/TRBV12-4|TRBD1
CASSSWTGSEQYF
TGTGCCAGCAGTTCCTGGACAGGGAGCGAGCAGTACTTC
>.|TRBJ2-7|TRBV20-1|.
CSARDTGPSLEQYF
TGCAGTGCTAGAGATACGGGGCCTTCGCTAGAGCAGTACTTC
>.|TRBJ2-3|TRBV20-1|TRBD2
CSASSGRADTQYF
TGCAGTGCTAGTAGCGGGAGAGCGGATACGCAGTATTTT
>medium-sized|TRBJ2-5|TRBV7-2|.
CASSLDPVQSETQYF
TGTGCCAGCAGCTTAGATCCGGTGCAGTCGGAGACCCAGTACTTC
>.|TRBJ2-3|TRBV7-6|.
CARSFVSGTDTQDF
TGTGCCCGCAGTTTTGTCTCTGGCACAGATACGCAGGATTTT
>.|TRBJ1-4|TRBV28|TRBD1
CASRPGGGEKLFF
TGTGCCAGCAGGCCAGGGGGAGGTGAAAAACTGTTTTTT
>.|TRBJ1-3|TRBV7-3|.
CASSPVGFSADGYTIYF
TGTGCCAGCAGCCCAGTCGGGTTTTCAGCGGATGGCTACACCATATATTTT
>.|TRBJ2-7|TRBV29-1|TRBD2
CSVAGTSGALYEQYF
TGCAGCGTTGCCGGGACTAGCGGGGCCCTCTACGAGCAGTACTTC
>.|TRBJ1-2|TRBV7-3|.
CASSSNSDGYTF
TGTGCCAGCAGCTCAAATTCGGATGGCTACACCTTC
>many|TRBJ1-4|TRBV11-2|TRBD1
CASSLYGTGSLMWEKLFF
TGTGCCAGCAGCTTATACGGGACAGGGAGTCTAATGTGGGAAAAACTGTTTTTT
>many|TRBJ2-5|TRBV4-1|.
CASSQGYGGQETQYF
TGCGCCAGCAGCCAGGGGTACGGGGGGCAGGAGACCCAGTACTTC
>many|TRBJ2-3|TRBV6-6|.
CASSYLTSTDTQYF
TGTGCCAGCAGTTACTTGACTAGCACAGATACGCAGTATTTT
>many|TRBJ2-5|TRBV20-1|TRBD1
CSASGQGARETQYF
TGCAGTGCTAGCGGGCAGGGGGCGAGGGAGACCCAGTACTTC
>many|TRBJ2-7|TRBV7-6|TRBD2
CASSSVSWTSGSYEQYF
TGTGCCAGCAGCTCGGTATCGTGGACTAGCGGCTCCTACGAGCAGTACTTC
>few|TRBJ1-2|TRBV5-1|.
CASSLGGSF
TGCGCCAGCAGCTTGGGCGGGAGTTTC
>many|TRBJ2-2|TRBV7-2|TRBD1
CASSQGGQGNTGELFF
TGTGCCAGCAGCCAGGGGGGACAGGGAAACACCGGGGAGCTGTTTTTT
>.|TRBJ2-7|TRBV15|TRBD2
CATSKPGLAGEQYF
TGTGCCACCAGCAAACCGGGACTAGCCGGCGAGCAGTACTTC
>.|TRBJ1-4|TRBV2|.
CASSETRGYNEKLFF
TGTGCCAGCAGTGAGACCAGGGGCTACAATGAAAAACTGTTTTTT
>many|TRBJ2-3|TRBV28|TRBD1
CASSAGGNTDTQYF
TGTGCCAGCAGCGCAGGGGGCAACACAGATACGCAGTATTTT
>.|TRBJ1-6|TRBV4-2|.
CASSQREYGDSGSPLHF
TGTGCCAGCAGCCAGCGGGAGTATGGGGATAGTGGTTCACCCCTCCACTTT
>medium-sized|TRBJ2-7|TRBV20-1|.
CSAVGDTSYEQYF
TGCAGTGCCGTGGGGGACACCTCCTACGAGCAGTACTTC
>.|TRBJ2-1|TRBV7-2|TRBD2
CASSLQAGSYEQFF
TGTGCCAGCAGCCTTCAAGCGGGAAGTTATGAGCAGTTCTTC
>many|TRBJ2-2|TRBV19|TRBD1
CASKGSPGQGITGELFF
TGTGCCAGTAAGGGATCTCCGGGACAGGGTATTACCGGGGAGCTGTTTTTT
>many|TRBJ1-1|TRBV5-6|.
CASSLLGGNTEAFF
TGTGCCAGCAGCCTGCTAGGGGGGAACACTGAAGCTTTCTTT
>.|TRBJ1-2|TRBV20-1|.
CSAEDSINYGYTF
TGCAGTGCTGAAGACAGCATAAACTATGGCTACACCTTC
>many|TRBJ2-2|TRBV5-1|TRBD1
CASSLQGRGTTGELFF
TGCGCCAGCAGCTTGCAGGGCAGGGGGACGACCGGGGAGCTGTTTTTT
>many|TRBJ1-2|TRBV19|.
CASSRFTSIGYTF
TGTGCCAGTAGTAGGTTTACAAGCATCGGCTACACCTTC
>.|TRBJ2-7|TRBV7-2|TRBD2
CASSLEGLADYEQYF
TGTGCCAGCAGCTTAGAGGGCCTAGCGGACTACGAGCAGTACTTC
>.|TRBJ2-7|TRBV2|TRBD2
CASSDGSGSYEQYF
TGTGCCAGCAGTGATGGTAGCGGGAGCTACGAGCAGTACTTC
>many|TRBJ2-5|TRBV5-5|TRBD1
CASSLEQGALRETQYF
TGTGCCAGCAGCTTGGAACAGGGGGCGCTTCGCGAGACCCAGTACTTC
>.|TRBJ1-1|TRBV7-2|.
CASSLSGGTTEAFF
TGTGCCAGCAGCCTGAGCGGGGGGACCACTGAAGCTTTCTTT
>.|TRBJ2-7|TRBV2|.
CACKQDEQHF
TGTGCCTGCAAGCAGGACGAGCAGCACTTC
>many|TRBJ2-7|TRBV30|.
CAWNHEASGEQYF
TGTGCCTGGAATCATGAGGCGTCAGGGGAGCAGTACTTC
>few|TRBJ1-3|TRBV5-1|.
CASSLTSQRNTIYF
TGCGCCAGCAGCTTGACTTCGCAGCGAAACACCATATATTTT
>.|TRBJ1-2|TRBV10-3|TRBD1
CALSPGTAYGYTF
TGTGCCTTATCGCCCGGGACAGCGTATGGCTACACCTTC
>.|TRBJ1-5|TRBV9|.
CASSAEGVRNQPQHF
TGTGCCAGCAGCGCCGAGGGGGTTCGGAATCAGCCCCAGCATTTT
>many|TRBJ2-7|TRBV2|TRBD1
CATRRDRVSYEQYF
TGTGCCACCCGACGGGACAGGGTTTCCTACGAGCAGTACTTC
>.|TRBJ1-1|TRBV20-1|TRBD1
CSATTGTPVYTTGENEAFF
TGCAGTGCTACAACCGGGACCCCCGTATATACGACAGGGGAGAATGAAGCTTTCTTT
>.|TRBJ2-7|TRBV6-6|.
CASSFSGEEQYF
TGTGCCAGCAGTTTCTCAGGGGAAGAGCAGTACTTC
>.|TRBJ2-7|TRBV20-1|TRBD1
CSALPGQGYEQYF
TGCAGTGCTCTTCCGGGACAGGGGTACGAGCAGTACTTC
>once|TRBJ2-7|TRBV7-6|TRBD2
CASTPGTSYEQYF
TGTGCCAGCACCCCCGGGACTAGCTACGAGCAGTACTTC
>.|TRBJ2-5|TRBV13|.
CASSLRQRRTETQYF
TGTGCCAGCAGCTTACGCCAGCGGAGAACAGAGACCCAGTACTTC
>many|TRBJ2-2|TRBV12-3/TRBV12-4|.
CASRRWGGHGELFF
TGTGCCAGCAGAAGGTGGGGGGGCCACGGGGAGCTGTTTTTT
>.|TRBJ1-1|TRBV28|.
CASSLSQEGGEAFF
TGTGCCAGCAGTTTATCCCAGGAAGGCGGTGAAGCTTTCTTT
>.|TRBJ2-7|TRBV6-5|TRBD1
CASRRTGESYEQYF
TGTGCCAGCCGCAGGACAGGCGAATCCTACGAGCAGTACTTC
>many|TRBJ1-5|TRBV30|TRBD1
CAWGGTGEQPQHF
TGTGCCTGGGGCGGGACAGGGGAGCAGCCCCAGCATTTT